The 8 T cell receptor beta chains listed next were all sequenced from one sample in a study of cytomegalovirus exposure and HLA in healthy donors. In the PCR, 60 Vbeta and 13 Jbeta primers were used. TCRdb's copy holds only in-frame clones and misses some; the assay was immunoSEQ multiplex PCR. The table has 130,000 or so clones, over 80% seen once. Specimen: PBMCs. The source of these receptors is a man in his forties in good health and CMV-seronegative.

The chain couples TRBV7-2 to TRBJ2-3; the D is unclear. The CDR3 runs to 15 residues. The V gene's germline CDR1 is SGHTA and CDR2 FQGNSA. The V end lost 6 bases, the J end lost 1 base, and 14 bases lay between the germline ends. The CDR3 coding sequence is TGTGCCAGCAGTTCGAGGTCCCCTCGCACAGATACGCAGTATTTT. Amino acids: CASSSRSPRTDTQYF. The variable domain in full, completed from reference TRBV7-2 and TRBJ2-3, reads GAGVSQSPSNKVTEKGKDVELRCDPISGHTALYWYRQSLGQGLEFLIYFQGNSAPDKSGLPSDRFSAERTGGSVSTLTIQRTQQEDSAVYLCASSSRSPRTDTQYFGPGTRLTVL.

This chain joins TRBV11-2 and TRBJ2-2; 11 nucleotides agree with TRBD1. The J segment lost 5 bases and the V segment lost 0 bases, leaving 5 bases of the junction unmatched. CDR3 size: 17 residues. Germline V gene lookup returns CDR1 SGHAT and CDR2 FQNNGV. DNA for the CDR3: TGTGCCAGCAGCTTAGAAGGACAGGGGGCGAGTACCGGGGAGCTGTTTTTT. This encodes CASSLEGQGASTGELFF.

The chain recombines TRBV2 with TRBJ1-4; TRBD1 is a possible D gene (6 bases). Germline V CDR1 and CDR2: SNHLY, FYNNEI. The CDR3 length is 16 residues. Trimming left V 11 bases short and J 0 bases short, with 19 bases between. CDR3 region: CAATERGGSTNEKLFF. DNA for the CDR3: TGTGCCGCAACGGAACGGGGGGGCTCAACTAATGAAAAACTGTTTTTT.

The CDR3 region has the DNA TGTGCCAGCACCCAAATGGGGGGATCCTACGAGCAGTACTTC. It translates to CASTQMGGSYEQYF. The chain carries TRBV6-6 and TRBJ2-7; possible D gene TRBD2, 6 bases. Per germline, CDR1 MNHNY and CDR2 SVGAGI (reference sequence). This CDR3 comprises 14 residues. Trimming shortened V by 7 bases and J by 1 base, and 14 bases separated the two germline ends.

The J gene is TRBJ1-2, the V gene TRBV4-3; maybe TRBD1 (5 bases). In germline, CDR1 is LGHNA, CDR2 YSLEER. This CDR3 contains 14 residues. V was trimmed by 0 bases and J by 7 bases, leaving 12 bases between them. The CDR3 nucleotides read TGCGCCAGCAGCCAAGACGGGGGGATCGGTGGCTACACCTTC. As protein: CASSQDGGIGGYTF.

The V call is TRBV7-2, the J call TRBJ2-5, with TRBD2 matching over 13 bases. The CDR3 extends over 16 amino acids. With 4 bases clipped from V and 5 bases from J, the junction kept 7 bases outside the gene matches. Germline V gene lookup returns CDR1 SGHTA and CDR2 FQGNSA. CDR3 in amino acids: CASSSGTSGIGETQYF. The CDR3, as DNA: TGTGCCAGCAGCTCCGGGACTAGCGGGATCGGGGAGACCCAGTACTTC.

The CDR3, as DNA: TGTGCCAGCAGCTTAGGCCCGGGATACCCTTTGGCGAGCTCCTACGAGCAGTACTTC. Amino acids: CASSLGPGYPLASSYEQYF. This chain connects TRBV7-2 to TRBJ2-7, with D perhaps matching TRBD2 (5 bases). Germline assignment: CDR1 SGHTA and CDR2 FQGNSA. V was trimmed by 1 base and J by 0 bases, leaving 22 bases between them. CDR3 length equals 19 residues.

This rearrangement joins TRBV5-1 to TRBJ2-4; 12 bases are a match to TRBD2. The length of the CDR3 is 21 residues. V was clipped by 2 bases and J by 1 base; unmatched bases: 16. Germline assignment: CDR1 SGHRS and CDR2 YFSETQ. The CDR3 reads CASSLEMRASGRAGAKNIQYF. DNA for the CDR3: TGCGCCAGCAGCTTAGAAATGCGGGCTAGCGGGAGGGCCGGCGCCAAAAACATTCAGTACTTC.